The text below deals with one TCR beta chain. The data originate from a study of cytomegalovirus exposure and HLA in healthy donors. The V and J ends lost 3 bases and 3 bases, in that order; junction bases with no gene match: 5. This CDR3 contains 14 residues. PCR employed 60 Vbeta and 13 Jbeta primers. The table came from immunoSEQ multiplex PCR; TCRdb's copy has only in-frame clones and leaves some out. The data contain 150,000 to 200,000 clones, roughly 79% of them singletons. The source of this sequence is a woman between 25 and 40 years old in good health and CMV-seropositive. The sequenced sample was PBMCs. The rearrangement joins TRBV5-3 to TRBJ2-7; 8 nucleotides align to TRBD1. TRBV5-3 is assigned to the ORF class and has an uncertain function. DNA for the CDR3: TGTGCCAGAAGCTCGAGGACAGGGTGCTACGAGCAGTACTTC. It yields the protein CARSSRTGCYEQYF.